A single sample is the source of the 2 T cell receptor beta chains below, sequenced in a study of T-cell reconstitution after alpha-beta-depleted transplantation in children. Preparing the TCRbeta library involved the use of unique molecular identifiers. TCRdb independently ran MiXCR on the PCR reads; one entry per CDR3 protein. The sample records roughly 200,000 distinct CDR3 sequences, 13% to 15% being singletons. The sample here was PBMCs from the stem cell graft donor, taken from the stem cell graft. Receptors were obtained from a human donor who donated a stem cell graft to a child with acute lymphoblastic leukemia.

This clonotype was detected many times. The chain uses TRBV20-1 and TRBJ2-3; TRBD2 matches at 8 bases. V trimming: 1 base; J trimming: 2 bases; junction bases outside the gene matches: 5. Germline CDR1 is DFQATT and CDR2 is SNEGSKA (reference sequence). This CDR3 spans 15 amino acids. CDR3 DNA sequence: TGCAGTGCTAGAGCCCCACTAGCGGCCACAGATACGCAGTATTTT. Translation: CSARAPLAATDTQYF.

This clonotype was recorded many times. V usage is TRBV2 and J usage is TRBJ2-7, with a possible D match to TRBD1 (5 bases). Trimming took off 2 bases at V and 11 bases at J, with 10 bases between the two ends. Germline CDR1 SNHLY, CDR2 FYNNEI. There are 11 residues in the CDR3. The CDR3 DNA is TGTGCCAGCAGTGAACCAGGCAGGGAGTACTTC. Translation gives CASSEPGREYF.